These 26 T cell receptor beta chains originate from one sample sequenced in a study of post-analysis software for immune sequencing data. The study's findings and limits: Five TRBV segments, TRBV5-6, TRBV5-1 and TRBV20-1 among them, were found more frequent in patients than controls.

These receptors have no known antigen. TCR beta libraries were prepared from cDNA with unique molecular identifiers. TCRdb passed the PCR reads through MiXCR, listing each CDR3 protein once. The sample shows hundreds of thousands of distinct CDR3 sequences, around 27% of them seen only once. The sample was blood. All receptors come from a girl between 5 and 17 years old with multiple sclerosis.

The chain joins TRBV27 to TRBJ2-6, with D hard to call. Per germline, CDR1 MNHEY and CDR2 SMNVEV (reference sequence). The length of the CDR3 is 12 residues. V lost 10 bases, J lost 2 bases, and 6 bases lay in between. The CDR3: CATLTGANVLTF. The CDR3 DNA sequence: TGTGCCACCTTAACTGGGGCCAACGTCCTGACTTTC.

This clonotype has only a few counts. The CDR3 nucleotides read TGTGCCAGCAGTTTCGGACTAGCGGGGGGCCGTGCGCAGTATTTT. Protein product: CASSFGLAGGRAQYF. The chain couples TRBV7-9 to TRBJ2-3, with 14 bases aligning to TRBD2. Germline V CDR1 and CDR2: SEHNR, FQNEAQ (reference sequence). The CDR3 runs to 15 residues. The junction had 9 bases not matched to a gene; V was cut back by 6 bases and J by 10 bases.

This clonotype was recorded once. The CDR3 reads CASSKRASASSYEQYF. CDR3 nucleotides: TGTGCCAGCAGCAAAAGAGCTAGCGCAAGCTCCTACGAGCAGTACTTC. The rearrangement joins TRBV6-2 or TRBV6-3 to TRBJ2-7; TRBD2 might be the D (6 bases). The CDR3 extends over 16 amino acids. Germline assignment: CDR1 MNHEY and CDR2 SVGEGT. V lost 6 bases and J lost 0, with 18 bases in between.

This clonotype showed up just a few times. The chain has TRBV20-1 and TRBJ2-1; TRBD1 might be the D (6 bases). CDR3 length equals 17 residues. CDR1 and CDR2 (germline): DFQATT, SNEGSKA (reference sequence). Trimming shortened V by 6 bases and J by 0 bases, and 21 bases separated the two germline ends. The DNA of the CDR3 is TGCAGTGCCAGAAATGGGGTGACAGGAGGCTCCTACAATGAGCAGTTCTTC. This translates into CSARNGVTGGSYNEQFF.

V usage is TRBV7-9 and J usage is TRBJ2-6, with a possible D match to TRBD1 (5 bases). CDR1 SEHNR and CDR2 FQNEAQ come from the germline V gene (reference sequence). The CDR3 contains 16 residues. Trimming removed 5 bases at V and 2 bases at J, with 13 bases between. As DNA, the CDR3 is TGTGCCAGCAGCCCCAGGGCTTCTCCTGGGGCCAACGTCCTGACTTTC. As protein: CASSPRASPGANVLTF.

V is TRBV12-3 or TRBV12-4 and J is TRBJ1-2, with D maybe TRBD1 (5 bases). V lost 8 bases to trimming and J lost 8 bases, with 12 bases between them. CDR3 length equals 11 residues. CDR3 protein: CASSGLGGYTF. The DNA of the CDR3 is TGTGCCAGCTCGGGGCTGGGGGGCTACACCTTC.

Turning to this clonotype: Mismatch with germline at one junction end may stem from a read error. This chain uses TRBV6-2 or TRBV6-3 with TRBJ2-7; D uncertain. The germline gives CDR1 MNHEY, CDR2 SVGEGT. The CDR3 totals 12 residues. CDR3 protein: CTSSRSSYEQYF. DNA for the CDR3: TGTACCAGCAGCCGCAGCTCCTACGAGCAGTACTTC.

V usage is TRBV5-1 and J usage is TRBJ2-1, with a tentative D call TRBD2 (5 bases). The CDR3 loop spans 19 amino acids. Trimming removed 2 bases from V and 4 bases from J, with 25 bases in between. Looked up from germline, CDR1 is SGHRS and CDR2 is YFSETQ. This CDR3 reads CASSFRTGLRNRLYNEQFF. The CDR3 coding sequence is TGCGCCAGCAGCTTTCGGACGGGGTTAAGAAACCGTCTATACAATGAGCAGTTCTTC.

V and J are TRBV5-1 and TRBJ1-5, with 7 positions matching TRBD1. Germline lookup yields CDR1 SGHRS and CDR2 YFSETQ. The CDR3 sequence is 19 residues long. The V and J ends lost 4 bases and 2 bases, in that order; junction bases with no gene match: 18. The CDR3 spells CASSLHFDRVRSGNQPQHF. The CDR3 DNA sequence: TGCGCCAGCAGCCTACACTTTGACAGGGTGCGCAGTGGCAATCAGCCCCAGCATTTT.

This clonotype occurred many times. The chain links TRBV6-1 to TRBJ2-5, with a tentative D call TRBD1 (6 bases). The CDR3 totals 13 residues. Germline V gene data show CDR1 as MNHNS and CDR2 as SASEGT. The V and J ends lost 6 bases and 2 bases respectively, with 10 bases between them. The CDR3: CASRTGLQETQYF. Here the CDR3 DNA reads TGTGCCAGCAGAACAGGGTTACAAGAGACCCAGTACTTC.

With respect to this clonotype: In this CDR3 the conserved last residue, phenylalanine or tryptophan, is missing, so a read error is likely. This chain links TRBV12-3 or TRBV12-4 with TRBJ2-2, with D perhaps being TRBD1 or TRBD2 (5 bases each). CDR3 size: 13 residues. V lost 3 bases and J lost 7, with 9 bases in between. CDR3 nucleotide sequence: TGTGCCAGCAGTTTGTGGGACCGCGGGGAGCTGTTTTTG. It is translated as CASSLWDRGELFL.

V usage is TRBV6-2 or TRBV6-3 and J usage is TRBJ2-5; tentatively, D is TRBD2 (6 bases). V was cut by 4 bases and J by 3 bases, with 18 bases left in between. Germline CDR1 reads MNHEY; CDR2 reads SVGEGT. The CDR3 is made up of 16 amino acids. CDR3 in amino acids: CASSSLPWDSKETQYF. The CDR3 DNA reads as TGTGCCAGCAGTTCACTACCCTGGGACTCAAAAGAGACCCAGTACTTC.

The rearrangement joins TRBV29-1 to TRBJ2-7; 10 nucleotides line up with TRBD1. The V gene's germline CDR1 is SQVTM and CDR2 ANQGSEA. J was trimmed by 6 bases and V by 7 bases; bases with no gene match: 9. The CDR3 has 13 amino acids. The CDR3 sequence is CSARTGGDAEQYF. The CDR3 DNA is TGCAGCGCCCGGACAGGGGGTGATGCCGAGCAGTACTTC.

Only a few counts were recorded for this clonotype. This chain links TRBV7-2 with TRBJ2-5; 8 bases line up with TRBD1. The V segment lost 5 bases and the J segment 2 bases; nucleotides outside the gene matches: 7. From germline, CDR1 is SGHTA and CDR2 FQGNSA. The CDR3 sequence is 15 residues long. The CDR3 DNA sequence: TGTGCCAGCAGCCCCAGGGGGCTTTGGCAAGAGACCCAGTACTTC. Translation: CASSPRGLWQETQYF.

A few counts support this clonotype. The chain carries TRBV11-2 and TRBJ2-3; D gene unclear. The CDR3 has 9 amino acids. The germline V gene encodes CDR1 SGHAT and CDR2 FQNNGV. The V and J ends lost 4 bases and 14 bases respectively, with 7 bases between them. CDR3 loop: CASSSNRYF. As DNA, the CDR3 is TGTGCCAGCAGCTCGAACAGGTATTTT.

The genes are TRBV5-6 and TRBJ2-7; tentatively, D is TRBD1 or TRBD2 (5 bases each). Germline V CDR1 and CDR2: SGHDT, YYEEEE. Between the trimmed V and J ends, which lost 4 bases and 2 bases, there was a span of 16 bases. This CDR3 contains 15 residues. The CDR3 is CASSPSGQRPYEQYF. CDR3 sequence (DNA): TGTGCCAGCAGCCCCTCGGGGCAACGGCCCTACGAGCAGTACTTC. Variable domain in full (rest from reference TRBV5-6 and TRBJ2-7): DAGVTQSPTHLIKTRGQQVTLRCSPKSGHDTVSWYQQALGQGPQFIFQYYEEEERQRGNFPDRFSGHQFPNYSSELNVNALLLGDSALYLCASSPSGQRPYEQYFGPGTRLTVT.

This clonotype showed up just a few times. This sequence joins TRBV18 and TRBJ2-3, with TRBD1 identical over 9 bases. The CDR3 loop spans 14 amino acids. Germline V CDR1 and CDR2: KGHSH, LQKENI. Unmatched junction bases numbered 4, after V lost 5 bases and J lost 4 bases. This CDR3 reads CASSMGQGPDTQYF. The CDR3 DNA reads as TGTGCCAGCTCAATGGGACAGGGCCCAGATACGCAGTATTTT.

The chain has TRBV7-6 and TRBJ1-5; weak D call: TRBD1 (6 bases). The CDR3 loop spans 16 amino acids. Germline CDR1 reads SGHVS; CDR2 reads FNYEAQ. V lost 1 base and J lost 1, with 11 bases in between. CDR3 protein: CASSLEGGLSNQPQHF. CDR3 DNA: TGTGCCAGCAGCTTAGAGGGGGGGCTGAGCAATCAGCCCCAGCATTTT.

Only a few counts were recorded for this clonotype. The rearrangement joins TRBV3-1 to TRBJ1-5; D remains unclear. The CDR3 consists of 14 residues. The V and J ends lost 1 base and 8 bases respectively, with 12 bases between them. Germline lookup yields CDR1 LGHDT and CDR2 YNNKEL (reference sequence). Written as DNA, the CDR3 is TGTGCCAGCAGCCAAGTAACGGTCTTGGAGCCCCAGCATTTT. Protein sequence: CASSQVTVLEPQHF.

The chain employs TRBV28 and TRBJ2-1; 9 positions agree with TRBD2. The CDR3 is 16 amino acids. In germline, CDR1 is MDHEN, CDR2 SYDVKM. V lost 1 base, J lost 5 bases, and 6 bases stayed unmatched. This CDR3 reads CASSLYGGLAHNEQFF. The CDR3, as DNA: TGTGCCAGCAGTTTATACGGGGGACTAGCCCACAATGAGCAGTTCTTC.

This clonotype was detected only a few times. The rearrangement links TRBV12-3 or TRBV12-4 to TRBJ1-5; D is unclear. V gave up 7 bases and J gave up 0 bases, with 10 bases separating them. The CDR3 sequence is 14 residues long. The CDR3 loop reads CASTDGDSNQPQHF. Here the CDR3 DNA reads TGTGCCAGCACCGACGGAGATAGCAATCAGCCCCAGCATTTT.

The gene calls are TRBV20-1 and TRBJ2-3; D is unclear. Trimming took off 3 bases at V and 3 bases at J, with 10 bases between the two ends. CDR1 and CDR2 from the germline V gene are DFQATT and SNEGSKA (reference sequence). The CDR3 extends over 13 amino acids. The CDR3 loop reads CSASRRVTDTQYF. CDR3 DNA sequence: TGCAGTGCTAGTCGAAGAGTGACAGATACGCAGTATTTT.

The J gene is TRBJ1-5, the V gene TRBV29-1; D may be TRBD1 (5 bases). Germline CDR1 and CDR2: SQVTM and ANQGSEA. CDR3 length: 14 residues. The ends were cut back, 0 bases at V and 5 bases at J, with 11 bases in the middle. In DNA form, the CDR3 reads TGCAGCGTTGAAGATGGAACAGGAGATCAGCCCCAGCATTTT. Protein sequence: CSVEDGTGDQPQHF.

This clonotype was observed at least ten times. The V and J genes are TRBV6-5 and TRBJ2-7, with 7 bases matching TRBD2. This CDR3 is 14 amino acids long. J lost 7 bases, V lost 10 bases, and 16 bases had no gene match. From germline, CDR1 is MNHEY and CDR2 SVGAGI. This CDR3 reads CATTSSRLPWEQYF. The CDR3 DNA sequence: TGTGCCACGACTAGCTCACGTCTTCCGTGGGAGCAGTACTTC.

The chain is built from TRBV20-1 and TRBJ1-2; TRBD1 aligns across 7 bases. The CDR3 is 13 amino acids. Trimming took 4 bases from V and 8 from J; bases not matched to a gene: 10. Germline values: CDR1 DFQATT, CDR2 SNEGSKA (reference sequence). CDR3 sequence: CSATTGLVAGYTF. The CDR3 nucleotides are TGCAGTGCTACGACAGGGTTGGTTGCGGGCTACACCTTC.

This sequence joins TRBV28 and TRBJ1-5; D is unresolved. The germline V and J ends were trimmed by 10 bases and 11 bases, with 18 bases remaining between them. This CDR3 contains 12 residues. In germline, CDR1 is MDHEN, CDR2 SYDVKM. The DNA of the CDR3 is TGTGCCACGGCCCCCGGGCCCCCAACCCAGCATTTT. Its translation is CATAPGPPTQHF.